These T cell receptor beta chains were read from a single sample in a study of T cell clones after liver transplantation. Generated by immunoSEQ multiplex PCR, the TCRdb table keeps only in-frame clones and is missing some. This sample yields about 53,000 clones, of which around 84% are seen a single time; about 8.5% belongs to the top ten. The input for sequencing was CD4+ T cells from blood, taken before liver transplant. Receptors were obtained from a human donor who received a liver transplant. CDR3s include the opening cysteine and the closing phenylalanine or tryptophan. The D gene is left open where the match is weak. The size entry is marked missing in some rows and otherwise reads once, few, many or a size class.

d_call,v_call,clone_size,j_call,cdr3_nt,cdr3_aa
TRBD1,TRBV6-5,NA,TRBJ1-2,TGTGCCAGCAGTCCACAGGGGAACTATGGCTACACCTTC,CASSPQGNYGYTF
TRBD1,TRBV2,once,TRBJ1-5,TGTGCCAGCTCACAGGGGCCCAATCAGCCCCAGCATTTT,CASSQGPNQPQHF
NA,TRBV5-1,once,TRBJ2-3,TGCGCCAGCAGCTTGGCAACGCGGAGCACAGATACGCAGTATTTT,CASSLATRSTDTQYF
TRBD2,TRBV6-1,NA,TRBJ2-3,TGTGCCAGCAGTGTACTAGCGGGAGGCACAGATACGCAGTATTTT,CASSVLAGGTDTQYF
TRBD1,TRBV30,NA,TRBJ1-5,TGTGCCTGGCCCGCCAGGGACAGAAATAGCAATCAGCCCCAGCATTTT,CAWPARDRNSNQPQHF
NA,TRBV6-5,NA,TRBJ1-1,TGTGCCAGCAGTTTCCGGGCCCCGAACACTGAAGCTTTCTTT,CASSFRAPNTEAFF
NA,TRBV27,few,TRBJ2-7,TGTGCCAGCAGTTTAAAGGGGAACCCACAGACTGGCTCCTACGAGCAGTACTTC,CASSLKGNPQTGSYEQYF
TRBD1,TRBV9,NA,TRBJ1-2,TGTGCCAGCAGCGGACAGGGGGCGTGGTATGGCTACACCTTC,CASSGQGAWYGYTF
NA,TRBV9,NA,TRBJ2-3,TGTGCCAAGAAAGGTGCGGCTCGACCACCAGATACGCAGTATTTT,CAKKGAARPPDTQYF
TRBD1,TRBV4-3,NA,TRBJ2-5,TGCGCCAGCAGCCAAGGGACAGGGGGCGAAGTGGAGACCCAGTACTTC,CASSQGTGGEVETQYF
NA,TRBV6-5,few,TRBJ1-2,TGTGCCAGCAGACGGGGGGAGGGCTACACCTTC,CASRRGEGYTF